The clone carrying this T cell receptor (beta chain) showed up many times. The sample is drawn from a study of low-dose radiotherapy and immunotherapy resistance in tumors. Study in general: Intravenous administration to patients comprised nivolumab at 240 mg every two weeks and ipilimumab at 1 mg/kg every six weeks.

Regarding time point: before trial treatment. Gene-specific TRAV and TRBV primers were used for first-strand cDNA, covering alpha and beta chains. The TCRs were subjected to amplification over about 20 PCR cycles employing a constant-region primer in conjunction with a V-primer adapter. Each CDR3 protein is one row after TCRdb ran MiXCR on the reads. This sample has fewer than 95,000 distinct CDR3 sequences, with 8% to 10% found just once. The CDR3 is made up of 14 amino acids. V was cut by 3 bases and J by 2 bases, with 10 bases left in between. Germline values: CDR1 SGDLS, CDR2 YYNGEE. The chain is built from TRBV9 and TRBJ2-3, with a tentative D call TRBD1 (5 bases). The source is a male donor with prostate cancer. The source was PBMCs, collected before treatment. DNA for the CDR3: TGTGCCAGCAGCGACAGGTCGTACACAGATACGCAGTATTTT. It is translated as CASSDRSYTDTQYF.